What follows are 19 T cell receptor beta chains derived from one specimen sequenced in a study of blood T cells in healthy people across ages. Combining a sample-barcoded 5' primer with a J-beta primer mix, a second PCR ran for 7 to 11 cycles. TCRdb reanalysed the 5' RACE reads using MiXCR and keeps one entry per CDR3 protein. The top ten clones hold 10% to 15% of a sample with about 810,000 distinct CDR3 sequences, roughly 35% of them seen once. Sample: blood. All receptors come from a man between 18 and 29 years old in good health.

This clonotype was seen repeatedly, ten times or more. The J gene is TRBJ2-1, the V gene TRBV24-1; 7 bases line up with TRBD1. The trim removed 6 bases at V and 3 bases at J, leaving 10 bases unmatched. Germline V gene sequence: CDR1 KGHDR, CDR2 SFDVKD. There are 16 residues in the CDR3. CDR3 region: CATSTGDLEVYNEQFF. In DNA, the CDR3 is TGTGCCACCAGTACAGGGGATCTTGAAGTCTACAATGAGCAGTTCTTC.

This clonotype was observed a handful of times. One end of the junction is discordant with germline, which a read error may explain. The chain links TRBV7-7 to TRBJ2-3, with D perhaps TRBD2 (7 bases). This CDR3 contains 14 residues. Germline V gene lookup returns CDR1 SSHAT and CDR2 FNYEAQ (reference sequence). DNA of the CDR3: TGTGCTAGCAGCCCCGGGGGGCCGGGAACTACGCAGTATTTT. This gives the protein CASSPGGPGTTQYF. Full variable domain (missing parts from reference TRBV7-7 and TRBJ2-3): GAGVSQSPRYKVTKRGQDVTLRCDPISSHATLYWYQQALGQGPEFLTYFNYEAQPDKSGLPSDRFSAERPEGSISTLTIQRTEQRDSAMYRCASSPGGPGTTQYFGPGTRLTVL.

This sequence joins TRBV5-5 and TRBJ2-5; 10 bases line up with TRBD1. The CDR3 length is 15 residues. J was trimmed by 4 bases and V by 3 bases; bases with no gene match: 6. Germline V gene data show CDR1 as SGHKS and CDR2 as YYEKEE (reference sequence). This chain's CDR3 is CASSWTGGMGETQYF. In DNA form, the CDR3 reads TGTGCCAGCAGCTGGACAGGGGGAATGGGAGAGACCCAGTACTTC.

This clonotype was counted only a few times. The CDR3 region is CAIKESGDTEAFF. In nucleotides, the CDR3 is TGTGCCATCAAAGAGAGCGGGGACACTGAAGCTTTCTTT. V usage is TRBV10-3 and J usage is TRBJ1-1; D remains unclear. Trimming stripped 7 bases from V and 3 bases from J, with 12 bases between. The CDR3 covers 13 residues. Germline V gene data show CDR1 as ENHRY and CDR2 as SYGVKD.

The chain recombines TRBV5-5 with TRBJ1-1, with TRBD1 matching over 8 bases. Germline V lookup: CDR1 SGHKS, CDR2 YYEKEE (reference sequence). With V trimmed by 4 bases and J by 3 bases, 5 bases remained unmatched. The CDR3 contains 14 residues. The CDR3 here is CASSHGQGYTEAFF. The DNA of the CDR3 is TGTGCCAGCAGCCACGGACAGGGTTACACTGAAGCTTTCTTT.

The sample holds a few counts of this clonotype. The chain has TRBV12-3 or TRBV12-4 and TRBJ1-4, with D perhaps matching TRBD1 (6 bases). Trimming took off 7 bases at V and 7 bases at J, with 13 bases between the two ends. This CDR3 spans 13 amino acids. The CDR3, as DNA: TGTGCCAGCAAACAGGGAGGCAGTGAAAAACTGTTTTTT. It translates to CASKQGGSEKLFF.

Worth noting for this clonotype: The junction departs from germline at one end; a sequencing error may be responsible. The chain employs TRBV6-5 and TRBJ2-2; TRBD1 or TRBD2 may be the D gene (6 bases each). The CDR3 extends over 14 amino acids. The germline V gene encodes CDR1 MNHEY and CDR2 SVGAGI. CDR3 region: CASRMDRDTGGLFF. CDR3 nucleotide sequence: TGTGCCAGCAGGATGGACAGAGACACCGGGGGGCTGTTTTTT.

This clonotype was seen a few times. The CDR3 DNA reads as TGCGCCAGCAGCCAAGGTGATCGGGAGACGGCCCTCTATGGCTACACCTTC. Translation: CASSQGDRETALYGYTF. The V gene is TRBV4-3, the J gene TRBJ1-2; no definite D call. CDR3 length: 17 residues. CDR1 LGHNA and CDR2 YSLEER come from the germline V gene. V lost 1 base to trimming and J lost 4 bases, with 19 bases between them.

The gene calls are TRBV4-2 and TRBJ2-1; 7 nucleotides align to TRBD2. This CDR3 is built from 17 residues. J was trimmed by 3 bases and V by 0 bases; bases with no gene match: 8. CDR1 is LGHNA, CDR2 YNFKEQ, per germline. CDR3 bases: TGTGCCAGCAGCCAAGATCTACGGGAGGCTCACTACAATGAGCAGTTCTTC. Its protein is CASSQDLREAHYNEQFF.

The chain employs TRBV6-5 and TRBJ2-3, with 9 bases aligning to TRBD1. The CDR3 has 13 residues. Germline trimming cut 6 bases from V and 6 bases from J; bases unmatched to any gene: 4. The germline V gene has CDR1 MNHEY and CDR2 SVGAGI. CDR3 DNA sequence: TGTGCCAGCAGCGGGACAGGGAGGGATACGCAGTATTTT. Translated, it gives CASSGTGRDTQYF.

This chain connects TRBV6-4 to TRBJ2-7; 11 bases are shared with TRBD2. Germline V lookup: CDR1 MRHNA, CDR2 SNTAGT. CDR3 length: 19 residues. The trim removed 2 bases at V and 5 bases at J, leaving 17 bases unmatched. The CDR3: CASSDPHPTSGVPGNEQYF. For the CDR3, the DNA is TGTGCCAGCAGTGACCCTCATCCGACTAGCGGGGTCCCCGGGAACGAGCAGTACTTC.

As concerns this clonotype: Because it lacks the conserved phenylalanine or tryptophan at the end, this CDR3 is likely a read error. J is TRBJ1-2 and V is TRBV25-1; no clear D. Germline V gives CDR1 MGHDK, CDR2 SYGVNS. The V end lost 1 base, the J end lost 2 bases, and 8 bases lay between the germline ends. The CDR3 is made up of 14 amino acids. Here the CDR3 DNA reads TGTGCCAGCAGTGAATCGGGTCTCAACTATGGCTACACCTTG. Protein product: CASSESGLNYGYTL.

The rearrangement links TRBV12-3 or TRBV12-4 to TRBJ1-4; maybe TRBD1 (5 bases). V gave up 5 bases and J gave up 6 bases, with 13 bases separating them. This CDR3 contains 14 residues. CDR3 in amino acids: CASSAGLPDEKLFF. The CDR3 coding sequence is TGTGCCAGCAGTGCGGGACTCCCAGATGAAAAACTGTTTTTT.

The chain has TRBV2 and TRBJ2-5, with 7 bases fitting TRBD1. This CDR3 comprises 18 residues. Germline CDR1 is SNHLY and CDR2 is FYNNEI. Trimming at V came to 3 bases and at J to 11 bases, leaving 24 bases not matched to a gene. The DNA for the CDR3 is TGTGCCAGCAGTGACGGGACAGCCACCACGCTAGCCAAAAACACTCAGTACTTC. As protein: CASSDGTATTLAKNTQYF.

The chain couples TRBV20-1 to TRBJ2-7, with 7 nucleotides matching TRBD2. V trimming: 6 bases; J trimming: 4 bases; junction bases outside the gene matches: 21. Germline V gene lookup returns CDR1 DFQATT and CDR2 SNEGSKA (reference sequence). The CDR3 is 17 amino acids. The DNA for the CDR3 is TGCAGTGCCGCATCCCCGGGGGGACGCCGGGATTTTTACGAGCAGTACTTC. This codes for CSAASPGGRRDFYEQYF.

This clonotype has more than one count but fewer than ten. The rearrangement joins TRBV2 to TRBJ1-1; 7 positions match TRBD1. After removal of 7 bases from V and 10 bases from J, the junction contained 6 bases not matched to a gene. The CDR3 sequence is 11 residues long. The V gene's germline CDR1 is SNHLY and CDR2 FYNNEI. The CDR3 DNA reads as TGTGCCAGCAATAACAGGGGAGCAGCTTTCTTT. Protein product: CASNNRGAAFF.

V gene TRBV9 combines with J gene TRBJ2-1, with D maybe TRBD1 (6 bases). CDR3 length equals 14 residues. Germline-derived CDR1 and CDR2 are SGDLS and YYNGEE. The germline V and J ends were trimmed by 3 bases and 4 bases, with 11 bases remaining between them. CDR3 residues: CASSARDTYNEQFF. The CDR3, as DNA: TGTGCCAGCAGCGCCCGGGACACATACAATGAGCAGTTCTTC.

This clonotype was detected many times. The rearrangement uses TRBV12-3 or TRBV12-4 and TRBJ2-1; maybe TRBD2 (5 bases). V shed 8 bases and J shed 0 bases, with 17 bases lying between them. This CDR3 has 16 residues. CDR3 sequence: CASRIRSGNSYNEQFF. In DNA, the CDR3 is TGTGCCAGCCGTATTCGATCGGGGAACTCCTACAATGAGCAGTTCTTC.

The CDR3 sequence is CASSAGQGTVLFF. The DNA of the CDR3 is TGTGCCAGCAGTGCGGGACAGGGAACAGTGCTGTTCTTC. This chain joins TRBV27 and TRBJ2-1, with 9 positions matching TRBD1. The V gene's germline CDR1 is MNHEY and CDR2 SMNVEV (reference sequence). This CDR3 has 13 amino acids. V shed 5 bases and J 15 bases; nucleotides not matched to a gene: 11.